This T cell receptor beta chain was recorded in a study of early T cells in non-severe SARS-CoV-2 infection. Whole-study context: Sequencing used unsorted whole-blood bulk RNA, so chains lack pairing.

Points from the study as a whole: VDJdb-based matching was biased toward anti-spike CD8 responses and missed private and CD4 specificities.

Points on this clonotype: Its antigen is unidentified.

Trimming left V 5 bases short and J 4 bases short, with 12 bases between. Germline V lookup: CDR1 SQVTM, CDR2 ANQGSEA. There are 13 residues in the CDR3. Attachment of unique molecular identifiers to individual cDNA molecules was performed. TCRdb redid the calling of the 5' RACE reads with MiXCR, one entry per CDR3 protein. The repertoire holds around 50,000 distinct CDR3 sequences, with 12% as singletons. The TCR sequence derives from an adult who was a healthcare worker with PCR-confirmed SARS-CoV-2 infection or an uninfected control (not recorded which). What was sequenced was whole blood. V and J are TRBV29-1 and TRBJ2-1, with D possibly being TRBD1 (6 bases). The CDR3 DNA follows: TGCAGCGTTTTTGGACAGATTTACAATGAGCAGTTCTTC. It yields the protein CSVFGQIYNEQFF.